This TCR beta chain was captured in a study of blood T cell repertoires in COVID-19. Study summary: Two consecutive negative NP/OP PCR tests, clearance, or resolved symptoms defined Cohort 3 recovery. Both acute and convalescent COVID-19 samples were obtained from the United States, Italy and Spain.

V lost 2 bases and J lost 0; bases outside the gene matches: 9. The CDR3 consists of 17 residues. The germline V gene has CDR1 MNHEY and CDR2 SMNVEV (reference sequence). Per the authors' pipeline: Reference gene primer amplification yielded estimated nucleated cell counts. TCRdb keeps only in-frame clones here, not all; method: immunoSEQ multiplex PCR. V and J calls and clone size come straight from that table; D and trimming were deduced from the DNA. The sample includes roughly 200,000 clones, about 85% of them seen just once. This sequence was found in a middle-aged woman in a cohort exposed to, infected with or recovered from COVID-19 (not recorded which). V gene TRBV27 combines with J gene TRBJ1-1; 7 nucleotides line up with TRBD1. Sequencing was performed on PBMCs or T cells enriched from blood (not recorded which). The CDR3 DNA follows: TGTGCCAGCAGTTTAGAAAGGGGGCCACATTTGAACACTGAAGCTTTCTTT. Its protein product is CASSLERGPHLNTEAFF.